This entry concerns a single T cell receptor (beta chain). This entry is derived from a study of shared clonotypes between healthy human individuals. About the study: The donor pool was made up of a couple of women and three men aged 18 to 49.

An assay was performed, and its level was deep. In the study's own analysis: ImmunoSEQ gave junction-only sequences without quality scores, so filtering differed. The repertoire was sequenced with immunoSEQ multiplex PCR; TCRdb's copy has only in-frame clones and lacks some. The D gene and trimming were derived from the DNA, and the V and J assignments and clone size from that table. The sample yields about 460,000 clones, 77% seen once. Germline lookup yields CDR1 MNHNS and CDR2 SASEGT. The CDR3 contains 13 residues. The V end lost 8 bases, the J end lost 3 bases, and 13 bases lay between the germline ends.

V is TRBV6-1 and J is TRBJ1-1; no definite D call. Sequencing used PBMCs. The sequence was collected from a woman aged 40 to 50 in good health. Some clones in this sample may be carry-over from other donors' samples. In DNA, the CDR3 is TGTGCCAGCGTTCTCGCCCTGGACACTGAAGCTTTCTTT. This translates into CASVLALDTEAFF.